Shown below are 27 T cell receptor beta chains from a single sample sequenced in a study of synovial regulatory T cells in juvenile arthritis. Only in-frame clones appear in the TCRdb table, and some are missing; sequencing was by immunoSEQ multiplex PCR. The ten top clones account for 0.99%, within a sample of more than 8,000 clones. The specimen was Treg cells from blood. Sample subset: remaining (HLA-DR-negative) circulating blood Treg cells. These receptors were taken from a donor aged 2 to 35 with juvenile idiopathic arthritis.

The chain employs TRBV5-6 and TRBJ2-2; TCRdb picks TRBD2, but there is no DNA to check that call. Germline V lookup: CDR1 SGHDT, CDR2 YYEEEE. The CDR3 sequence is 13 residues long. No DNA is given. CDR3 loop: CASSLGLTGELFF.

The chain combines TRBV19 with TRBJ1-3; TCRdb's D gene call, TRBD1, goes unchecked for lack of DNA. Germline CDR1 is LNHDA and CDR2 is SQIVND (reference sequence). This CDR3 is built from 13 residues. No DNA has been recorded. The CDR3 sequence is CASNAPGNTYIYF. The whole variable domain, filled in from reference TRBV19 and TRBJ1-3, reads DGGITQSPKYLFRKEGQNVTLSCEQNLNHDAMYWYRQDPGQGLRLIYYSQIVNDFQKGDIAEGYSVSREKKESFPLTVTSAQKNPTAFYLCASNAPGNTYIYFGEGSWLTVV.

V gene TRBV28 combines with J gene TRBJ1-2; TCRdb names TRBD1, which stays unverified in the absence of DNA. Germline loops: CDR1 MDHEN, CDR2 SYDVKM. There are 15 residues in the CDR3. No DNA is listed. Here the CDR3 reads CASSYPQGQGYGYTF.

This rearrangement joins TRBV11-3 to TRBJ1-1. This CDR3 is 14 amino acids long. The nucleotide record is missing. Germline values: CDR1 SGHNT, CDR2 YENEEA. The CDR3 reads CARRCLQWRVEAFF.

The V call is TRBV6-1, the J call TRBJ1-5. The CDR3 loop spans 12 amino acids. No DNA accompanies this entry. Germline V gives CDR1 MNHNS, CDR2 SASEGT. CDR3 residues: CASTLNYQPQHF.

J is TRBJ1-1 and V is TRBV6-5. There are 13 residues in the CDR3. No DNA is given. CDR1 and CDR2 from the germline V gene are MNHEY and SVGAGI. CDR3 loop: CASTPGRETEAFF.

The chain combines TRBV4-1 with TRBJ1-5; checking the TCRdb D call of TRBD1 is not possible without DNA. Germline CDR1 and CDR2: MGHRA and YSYEKL. CDR3 length: 14 amino acids. No DNA appears here. This CDR3 reads CASSHEPGGQPQHF.

The chain joins TRBV19 to TRBJ2-7; TCRdb lists TRBD1, though no DNA is available to test this call. There are 13 residues in the CDR3. No DNA was logged. Germline values: CDR1 LNHDA, CDR2 SQIVND (reference sequence). The CDR3 here is CASSNRGYYEQYF. The full variable domain, rest sourced from reference TRBV19 and TRBJ2-7, is DGGITQSPKYLFRKEGQNVTLSCEQNLNHDAMYWYRQDPGQGLRLIYYSQIVNDFQKGDIAEGYSVSREKKESFPLTVTSAQKNPTAFYLCASSNRGYYEQYFGPGTRLTVT.

This chain connects TRBV5-5 to TRBJ1-1. The CDR3 consists of 14 residues. No DNA has been recorded. Germline V CDR1 and CDR2: SGHKS, YYEKEE (reference sequence). This CDR3 reads CASSLRLHASEAFF.

The gene calls are TRBV5-1 and TRBJ2-7; as DNA is missing, the TRBD2 call by TCRdb cannot be tested. Germline CDR1 is SGHRS and CDR2 is YFSETQ. The CDR3 is 12 amino acids. No DNA has been recorded. CDR3 residues: CASSLRFGEQYF.

CDR3 sequence reads: CASSYDRGPSYEQYF. The chain recombines TRBV6-5 with TRBJ2-7; TCRdb calls TRBD1, which cannot be checked without DNA. This CDR3 has 15 amino acids. This entry has no DNA. The germline gives CDR1 MNHEY, CDR2 SVGAGI.

The rearrangement uses TRBV5-1 and TRBJ2-7; lacking DNA, the TRBD2 call made by TCRdb goes unchecked. This CDR3 comprises 15 residues. No DNA has been recorded. In germline, CDR1 is SGHRS, CDR2 YFSETQ. CDR3: CASSPNPGLYVEQYF.

The chain links TRBV10-3 to TRBJ1-1; TCRdb lists TRBD1, though no DNA is available to test this call. From germline, CDR1 is ENHRY and CDR2 SYGVKD. The CDR3 covers 14 residues. DNA was not recorded. The CDR3 protein is CAISAYGMNTEAFF.

V is TRBV19 and J is TRBJ2-2; as DNA is missing, the TRBD2 call by TCRdb cannot be tested. From germline, CDR1 is LNHDA and CDR2 SQIVND (reference sequence). This CDR3 spans 16 amino acids. No DNA is listed. The CDR3: CASSITSSGTGGELFF. Full variable domain (rest looked up from reference TRBV19 and TRBJ2-2): DGGITQSPKYLFRKEGQNVTLSCEQNLNHDAMYWYRQDPGQGLRLIYYSQIVNDFQKGDIAEGYSVSREKKESFPLTVTSAQKNPTAFYLCASSITSSGTGGELFFGEGSRLTVL.

V usage is TRBV14 and J usage is TRBJ2-7; TCRdb calls TRBD2, which cannot be checked without DNA. This CDR3 spans 14 amino acids. The DNA sequence is not available. Germline values: CDR1 SGHDN, CDR2 FVKESK. The CDR3 spells CASSQTGGTYEQYF.

CDR3 sequence reads: CASSSAVSYNEQFF. The gene calls are TRBV5-8 and TRBJ2-1. Germline V gene lookup returns CDR1 SGHTS and CDR2 YDEGEE. CDR3 size: 14 residues. The DNA is unrecorded.

The chain recombines TRBV19 with TRBJ1-2. This CDR3 comprises 16 residues. No coding sequence is recorded. CDR1 LNHDA and CDR2 SQIVND come from the germline V gene (reference sequence). CDR3 protein: CASSTPAANANYGYTF.

The chain's CDR3 is CASADWRRNTEAFF. The chain joins TRBV5-6 to TRBJ1-1. This CDR3 region has 14 residues. DNA was not recorded. The V gene's germline CDR1 is SGHDT and CDR2 YYEEEE.

CDR3 protein: CASSRETGANTEAFF. The chain uses TRBV5-1 and TRBJ1-1; TCRdb names TRBD1, which stays unverified in the absence of DNA. The CDR3 is made up of 15 amino acids. No DNA sequence was recorded. Germline-derived CDR1 and CDR2 are SGHRS and YFSETQ.

The V call is TRBV18, the J call TRBJ2-3; the TCRdb call, TRBD2, lacks DNA for checking. This CDR3 spans 13 amino acids. No coding sequence is recorded. The germline V gene encodes CDR1 KGHSH and CDR2 LQKENI. CDR3 in amino acids: CASSPFSTDTQYF. Combining the CDR3 with reference TRBV18 and TRBJ2-3 gives the whole variable domain NAGVMQNPRHLVRRRGQEARLRCSPMKGHSHVYWYRQLPEEGLKFMVYLQKENIIDESGMPKERFSAEFPKEGPSILRIQQVVRGDSAAYFCASSPFSTDTQYFGPGTRLTVL.

The CDR3 reads CASSGPGRALYEQYF. The chain couples TRBV6-1 to TRBJ2-7. The length of the CDR3 is 15 residues. This entry has no DNA. Germline-derived CDR1 and CDR2 are MNHNS and SASEGT.

The rearrangement joins TRBV5-6 to TRBJ2-7; TCRdb designates TRBD1, a call that cannot be tested without DNA. Germline V gene sequence: CDR1 SGHDT, CDR2 YYEEEE. The CDR3 totals 14 residues. No DNA appears here. The CDR3 spells CASSPDRATYEQYF.

V is TRBV19 and J is TRBJ2-7; TCRdb's D call, TRBD2, is unchecked because there is no DNA. Germline CDR1 and CDR2: LNHDA and SQIVND (reference sequence). The length of the CDR3 is 16 residues. DNA is not on record. The chain's CDR3 is CASSMATLAGEDEQYF. Combining the CDR3 with reference TRBV19 and TRBJ2-7 gives the whole variable domain DGGITQSPKYLFRKEGQNVTLSCEQNLNHDAMYWYRQDPGQGLRLIYYSQIVNDFQKGDIAEGYSVSREKKESFPLTVTSAQKNPTAFYLCASSMATLAGEDEQYFGPGTRLTVT.

The chain recombines TRBV11-2 with TRBJ1-3. The V gene's germline CDR1 is SGHAT and CDR2 FQNNGV. CDR3 size: 15 residues. Only the protein is on record. CDR3: CASSWGPGTGNTIYF.

The chain combines TRBV6-6 with TRBJ2-1; there is no DNA to check the TCRdb D call of TRBD2. The CDR3 has 13 amino acids. No DNA was logged. CDR1 is MNHNY, CDR2 SVGAGI, per germline (reference sequence). The chain's CDR3 is CASRTSDYNEQFF.

The V and J genes are TRBV29-1 and TRBJ2-2; the D gene TCRdb calls, TRBD1, cannot be checked with no DNA. The germline V gene has CDR1 SQVTM and CDR2 ANQGSEA. The CDR3 totals 14 residues. Only the protein sequence is given. CDR3 sequence: CSVATGSNTGELFF.

The chain joins TRBV19 to TRBJ1-2; TCRdb's D call, TRBD1, is unchecked because there is no DNA. Per germline, CDR1 LNHDA and CDR2 SQIVND (reference sequence). The CDR3 has 15 amino acids. No DNA appears here. Here the CDR3 reads CASSVGAALTYGYTF.